This record concerns one T cell receptor (beta chain) sequence. This record comes from a study of beta chain features in type 1 diabetes. The CDR3 is made up of 16 amino acids. In germline, CDR1 is SGHVS, CDR2 FQNEAQ. As every portion of the isolated RNA was reverse transcribed, the sequencing read expressed TCRB transcripts. Sequenced by immunoSEQ multiplex PCR; TCRdb stores in-frame clones only, minus some. The sample comprises around 150,000 clones, 7.5% to 10% of which are singletons, and less than 0.85% rests with the top ten. Stem cell-like memory, regulatory, central memory and naive CD4+ cells were sorted via CD45RO/CCR7/CD25/CD127/CD95/CD27. Purity (above 98%) was reached by all sorted populations.

The rearrangement uses TRBV7-8 and TRBJ2-5; maybe TRBD2 (5 bases). The closer fit of TRBJ2-7 to the DNA end suggests the J call may be wrong. The sequence was obtained from a man younger than 30 in good health. Sequenced input: central memory CD4+ T cells from blood. This CDR3 reads CASSNRGGVSSYEQYF. The CDR3 DNA is TGTGCCAGCAGCAACCGCGGAGGAGTGAGCTCCTACGAGCAGTACTTC.